This TCR beta chain was recorded in a study of blood T cells in healthy people across ages. Alongside a J-beta primer mix, a sample-barcoded 5' primer served in a second PCR lasting about 7 to 12 cycles. TCRdb re-derived calls from the 5' RACE reads in MiXCR, one entry per CDR3 protein. The table lists about 1.8 million distinct CDR3 sequences, around half of them singletons, with 2.1% in the top ten. This clonotype was counted a few times. Trimming cost V 0 bases and J 6 bases, with 6 bases left between them. Germline assignment: CDR1 MGHRA and CDR2 YSYEKL. The CDR3 length is 13 residues. The sample was blood. This clonotype originated in a woman aged 40-49 years in good health. The chain carries TRBV4-1 and TRBJ2-1; no definite D call. The CDR3 DNA follows: TGCGCCAGCAGCCAAGATCCCATCAATGAGCAGTTCTTC. Residues: CASSQDPINEQFF.